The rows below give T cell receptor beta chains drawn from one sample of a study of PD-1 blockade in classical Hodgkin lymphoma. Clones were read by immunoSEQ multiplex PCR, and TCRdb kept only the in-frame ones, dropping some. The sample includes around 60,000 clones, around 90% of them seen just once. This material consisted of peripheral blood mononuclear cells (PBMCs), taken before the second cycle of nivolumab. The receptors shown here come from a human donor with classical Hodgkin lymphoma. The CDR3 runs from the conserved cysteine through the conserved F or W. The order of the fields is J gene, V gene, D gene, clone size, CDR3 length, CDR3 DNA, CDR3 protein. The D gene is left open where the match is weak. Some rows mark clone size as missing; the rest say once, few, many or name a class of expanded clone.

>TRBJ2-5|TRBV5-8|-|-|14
TGTGCCAGCAGCTTGGGCCAGACAGTGGAGACCCAGTACTTC
CASSLGQTVETQYF
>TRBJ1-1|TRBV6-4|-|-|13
TGTGCCAGCAGTACGATACCTAACACTGAAGCTTTCTTT
CASSTIPNTEAFF
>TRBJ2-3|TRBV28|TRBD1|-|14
TGTGCCAGCAGTGCGACAGGGTCCGCAGATACGCAGTATTTT
CASSATGSADTQYF
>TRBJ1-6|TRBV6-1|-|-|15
TGTGCCAGCAGTATGAACGGGCAGGGCTCCTCACCCCTCCACTTT
CASSMNGQGSSPLHF
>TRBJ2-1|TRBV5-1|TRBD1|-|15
TGCGCCAGCAGCCGGGGACAGAACCCCTACAATGAGCAGTTCTTC
CASSRGQNPYNEQFF
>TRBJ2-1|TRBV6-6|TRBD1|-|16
TGTGCCAGCAGCGAGTTCGAGGGACAGGGAAACAATGAGCAGTTCTTC
CASSEFEGQGNNEQFF
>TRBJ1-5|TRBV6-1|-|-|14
TGTGCCAGCATGGGAGACAGGTTCAATCAGCCCCAGCATTTT
CASMGDRFNQPQHF
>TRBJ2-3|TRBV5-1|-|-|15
TGCGCCAGCAGCCCCGGGAGAGCATCCACAGATACGCAGTATTTT
CASSPGRASTDTQYF
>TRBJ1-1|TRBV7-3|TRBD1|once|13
TGTGCCAGCAGCGCTACAGGGGAGACTGAAGCTTTCTTT
CASSATGETEAFF
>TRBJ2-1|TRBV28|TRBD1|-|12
TGTGCCAGCAGGGGACAGTACAATGAGCAGTTCTTC
CASRGQYNEQFF